A selection of T cell receptor beta chains follows, all from one sample in a study of CD8+ T cells in alopecia areata. Repertoires were generated with immunoSEQ multiplex PCR, while TCRdb's copy carries only in-frame clones and drops some. The sample has some 150,000 clones, around 55% seen once; the top ten hold approximately 20%. Sequencing used CD8+ T cells sorted from blood, obtained at week 0. The receptors stem from a human donor with alopecia areata. Both conserved end residues are part of each CDR3. The order of the fields is clone size, D gene, V gene, J gene, CDR3 protein, CDR3 DNA. D genes are given only for firm matches. Clone size is given for some rows only: seen once, a few or many times, or a class if the clone is expanded.

clone size: many; D gene: -; V gene: TRBV10-3; J gene: TRBJ1-1; CDR3 protein: CAINRDGEAFF; CDR3 DNA: TGTGCCATCAATAGGGACGGTGAAGCTTTCTTT
clone size: -; D gene: -; V gene: TRBV29-1; J gene: TRBJ1-2; CDR3 protein: CSVEDGLTPKANYGYTF; CDR3 DNA: TGCAGCGTTGAAGATGGTCTAACACCAAAAGCTAACTATGGCTACACCTTC
clone size: once; D gene: -; V gene: TRBV30; J gene: TRBJ1-1; CDR3 protein: CAWSAGRNTEAFF; CDR3 DNA: TGTGCCTGGAGTGCAGGGCGGAACACTGAAGCTTTCTTT
clone size: few; D gene: -; V gene: TRBV29-1; J gene: TRBJ2-2; CDR3 protein: CSVEGGTGELFF; CDR3 DNA: TGCAGCGTTGAAGGGGGTACCGGGGAGCTGTTTTTT
clone size: -; D gene: -; V gene: TRBV4-3; J gene: TRBJ2-7; CDR3 protein: CASSQDATEDSYEQYF; CDR3 DNA: TGCGCCAGCAGCCAAGATGCGACAGAAGATTCCTACGAGCAGTACTTC
clone size: -; D gene: -; V gene: TRBV29-1; J gene: TRBJ1-2; CDR3 protein: CSVEEGGLDYGYTF; CDR3 DNA: TGCAGCGTTGAGGAAGGGGGGCTGGACTATGGCTACACCTTC
clone size: -; D gene: -; V gene: TRBV30; J gene: TRBJ1-5; CDR3 protein: CAWSVRQVVQPQHF; CDR3 DNA: TGTGCCTGGAGTGTAAGACAGGTTGTTCAGCCCCAGCATTTT
clone size: -; D gene: -; V gene: TRBV25-1; J gene: TRBJ1-1; CDR3 protein: CASSEGSEAFF; CDR3 DNA: TGTGCCAGCAGTGAGGGTTCTGAAGCTTTCTTT
clone size: -; D gene: -; V gene: TRBV29-1; J gene: TRBJ1-2; CDR3 protein: CSVVWNYGYTF; CDR3 DNA: TGCAGCGTTGTTTGGAACTATGGCTACACCTTC
clone size: -; D gene: -; V gene: TRBV29-1; J gene: TRBJ1-1; CDR3 protein: CSVDSGELGTEAFF; CDR3 DNA: TGCAGCGTTGATTCGGGGGAATTGGGGACTGAAGCTTTCTTT
clone size: once; D gene: TRBD1; V gene: TRBV9; J gene: TRBJ2-7; CDR3 protein: CASSAGTETYEQYF; CDR3 DNA: TGTGCCAGCAGCGCCGGGACAGAGACCTACGAGCAGTACTTC
clone size: -; D gene: -; V gene: TRBV5-1; J gene: TRBJ1-5; CDR3 protein: CASSLEGMKGQPQHF; CDR3 DNA: TGCGCCAGCAGCTTAGAGGGGATGAAAGGTCAGCCCCAGCATTTT
clone size: few; D gene: -; V gene: TRBV4-3; J gene: TRBJ2-3; CDR3 protein: CASSQDVATDTQYF; CDR3 DNA: TGCGCCAGCAGCCAAGATGTCGCCACAGATACGCAGTATTTT
clone size: -; D gene: -; V gene: TRBV4-3; J gene: TRBJ1-1; CDR3 protein: CASSQVPGGTEAFF; CDR3 DNA: TGCGCCAGCAGCCAAGTCCCCGGCGGCACTGAAGCTTTCTTT
clone size: few; D gene: TRBD2; V gene: TRBV15; J gene: TRBJ2-7; CDR3 protein: CATAPGRAYEQYF; CDR3 DNA: TGTGCCACCGCCCCGGGGAGGGCCTACGAGCAGTACTTC
clone size: -; D gene: -; V gene: TRBV6-1; J gene: TRBJ2-7; CDR3 protein: CASWASSEQYF; CDR3 DNA: TGTGCCAGCTGGGCTAGCAGCGAGCAGTACTTC
clone size: -; D gene: -; V gene: TRBV18; J gene: TRBJ2-5; CDR3 protein: CASSPPGETQYF; CDR3 DNA: TGTGCCAGCTCCCCGCCGGGGGAGACCCAGTACTTC
clone size: once; D gene: -; V gene: TRBV30; J gene: TRBJ2-1; CDR3 protein: CAWSPTVNEQFF; CDR3 DNA: TGTGCCTGGAGCCCGACCGTCAATGAGCAGTTCTTC
clone size: -; D gene: -; V gene: TRBV15; J gene: TRBJ1-2; CDR3 protein: CATSRDRTNYGYTF; CDR3 DNA: TGTGCCACCAGCAGAGATCGAACTAACTATGGCTACACCTTC
clone size: -; D gene: -; V gene: TRBV6-1; J gene: TRBJ2-7; CDR3 protein: CASSEQEPPRRQYF; CDR3 DNA: TGTGCCAGCAGTGAACAGGAACCCCCACGTCGGCAGTACTTC
clone size: -; D gene: -; V gene: TRBV30; J gene: TRBJ1-6; CDR3 protein: CAWSSGVRNSPLHF; CDR3 DNA: TGTGCCTGGAGTTCAGGGGTGAGGAATTCACCCCTCCACTTT
clone size: -; D gene: -; V gene: TRBV30; J gene: TRBJ2-1; CDR3 protein: CAWSGAWDEQFF; CDR3 DNA: TGTGCCTGGAGCGGAGCCTGGGATGAGCAGTTCTTC
clone size: -; D gene: -; V gene: TRBV4-3; J gene: TRBJ2-7; CDR3 protein: CASSQDLGAAQYF; CDR3 DNA: TGCGCCAGCAGCCAAGATCTTGGGGCCGCCCAGTACTTC
clone size: few; D gene: -; V gene: TRBV6-1; J gene: TRBJ2-7; CDR3 protein: CASSESGHIYEQYF; CDR3 DNA: TGTGCCAGCAGTGAATCGGGACATATCTACGAGCAGTACTTC
clone size: -; D gene: -; V gene: TRBV29-1; J gene: TRBJ1-1; CDR3 protein: CSVGKGAEAFF; CDR3 DNA: TGCAGCGTTGGTAAGGGGGCTGAAGCTTTCTTT
clone size: few; D gene: -; V gene: TRBV6-5; J gene: TRBJ2-5; CDR3 protein: CASSYSTLPRETQYF; CDR3 DNA: TGTGCCAGCAGTTACTCGACGCTCCCTCGGGAGACCCAGTACTTC
clone size: -; D gene: -; V gene: TRBV2; J gene: TRBJ1-2; CDR3 protein: CASSSDVANYGYTF; CDR3 DNA: TGTGCCAGCAGTTCGGACGTAGCTAACTATGGCTACACCTTC
clone size: -; D gene: -; V gene: TRBV30; J gene: TRBJ2-7; CDR3 protein: CAWRSAGYEQYF; CDR3 DNA: TGTGCCTGGAGGTCCGCCGGCTACGAGCAGTACTTC